This TCR beta chain came from a study of shared clonotypes between healthy human individuals. The wider study: Researchers assigned three CD4 naive, three CD4 memory, two CD8 naive and one CD8 memory plate to each donor. General study points: Shared clonotypes across all four donors exceeded non-shared ones in generation probability. Rarefaction showed sorted-subset sequencing was incomplete despite large depth.

Naivety among CD8 cells was defined by CD45RO negativity and positive CCR7 selection, thereby excluding terminally differentiated effector memory CD45RA+ cells. Nashville, Tennessee was home to all donors, who were Caucasian adults. The data were produced by immunoSEQ multiplex PCR, yet TCRdb's version contains in-frame clones alone and is incomplete. Of roughly 570,000 clones listed, 98% are singletons. As concerns this clone: What it binds is not known.

The germline CDR1 and CDR2 sequences are SGHDN and FVKESK. The CDR3 has 14 residues. Trimming at V came to 0 bases and at J to 9 bases, leaving 0 bases not matched to a gene. The clonotype originates from a man aged 30-40 years in good health. The chain employs TRBV14 and TRBJ2-1; 12 bases match TRBD2. Input material: naive CD8+ T cells sorted from blood. The CDR3 DNA sequence: TGTGCCAGCAGCCAAGAGGGACTAGCGGGTGAGCAGTTCTTC. Translated, it gives CASSQEGLAGEQFF.